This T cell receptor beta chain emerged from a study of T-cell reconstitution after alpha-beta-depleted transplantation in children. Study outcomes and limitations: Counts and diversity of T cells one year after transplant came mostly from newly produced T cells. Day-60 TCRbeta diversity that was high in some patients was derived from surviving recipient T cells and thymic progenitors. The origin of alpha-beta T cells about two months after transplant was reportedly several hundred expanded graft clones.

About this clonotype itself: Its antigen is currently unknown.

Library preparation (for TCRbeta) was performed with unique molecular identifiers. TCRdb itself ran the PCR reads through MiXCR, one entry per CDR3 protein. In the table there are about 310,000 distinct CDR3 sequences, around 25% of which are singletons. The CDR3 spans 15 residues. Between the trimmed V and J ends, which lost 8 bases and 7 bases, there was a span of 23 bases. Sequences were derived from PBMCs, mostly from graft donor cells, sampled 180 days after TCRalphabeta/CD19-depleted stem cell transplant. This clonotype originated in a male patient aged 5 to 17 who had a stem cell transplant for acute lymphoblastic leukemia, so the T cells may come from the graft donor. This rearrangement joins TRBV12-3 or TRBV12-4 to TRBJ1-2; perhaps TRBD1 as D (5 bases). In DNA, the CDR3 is TGTGCCAGCGCCAGGGAAACCGGGACGGCGAGTGGCTACACCTTC. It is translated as CASARETGTASGYTF.